The source of this TCR beta chain is a study of cytomegalovirus exposure and HLA in healthy donors. Study-level information: In a previous analysis, 100 million to 140 million unique TCR beta sequences were found from approximately 180 million T cells. Study results and caveats: The sole available immune exposure information was CMV serostatus.

Participants comprised healthy donors of bone marrow. A multiplex PCR was run with 60 Vbeta primers and 13 Jbeta primers. Using immunoSEQ multiplex PCR, the repertoire was profiled, and TCRdb retains in-frame clones only, with some absent. The profile covers about 78,000 clones, with roughly 84% appearing a single time and 2.4% taken by the ten largest. As regards this clone: Antigen: not known.

The length of the CDR3 is 17 residues. Germline V CDR1 and CDR2: MGHRA, YSYEKL. After removal of 1 base from V and 4 bases from J, the junction contained 6 bases not matched to a gene. This clonotype was sampled from a woman aged 50 to 60 in good health and CMV-seronegative. Material: PBMCs. This chain uses TRBV4-1 with TRBJ2-1; 11 positions agree with TRBD2. The CDR3 DNA reads TGCGCCAGCAGCCAAGTAGCGGGGGGGATAGGGTACAATGAGCAGTTCTTC. This gives the protein CASSQVAGGIGYNEQFF.